Described below is a single T cell receptor beta chain sequence and its context. Its cognate antigen has yet to be identified. No base quality values were provided; no much bigger clone lies one nucleotide off. The data were obtained in a study of blood T cell repertoires in COVID-19 (dated by TCRdb to about 2020). About the investigation overall: The collaborator samples originated in the United States, Italy and Spain and spanned the acute and convalescent phases of COVID-19. The repertoires were made available in a free public database intended to serve as a resource for research on the immune response to SARS-CoV-2. Sample metadata almost always included a de-identified subject ID, COVID-19 status, age in years and sex. The samples were drawn from two sources: the first 160 participants of the ongoing ImmuneRACE study, and 1,200 or so subjects contributed by 6 global collaborators. Where HLA class I and class II types were available, the types were taken from metadata supplied by the sample provider, not from assay-based typing. The prospective study material was composed of cDNA or gDNA derived from T cells, B-cell-depleted T cells, or PBMCs. Deeply sampled blood TCRbeta repertoires from subjects exposed to, actively infected with, or recovered from COVID-19 were included in the dataset.

TCRbeta CDR3 regions were amplified from genomic DNA using the immunoSEQ Assay, a bias-controlled multiplex PCR. Per the source publication's procedure: Within the assay, amplification of reference gene primers was used to estimate how many nucleated cells each sample contained. Sequence reads were collapsed and filtered to measure the absolute abundance of every unique TCRbeta CDR3 rearrangement. For each sample, productive Simpson clonality was calculated by taking the square root of Simpson's diversity index across productive rearrangements. TCRdb limited this immuneACCESS table to in-frame rearrangements with V and J called. A share of clones is missing; checked studies link under half to unresolved V genes, and the rest is unexplained. The V and J calls and clone size come from that table; D and trimming were worked out from the DNA. For this sample the table gives around 400,000 clones, of which roughly 80% were detected only once. Clones ranked in the top ten supply around 5% of the sample.

The paper as a whole reports these results and caveats: The quantity of clinical and demographic metadata differed by source and by participant and was supplied without curation.

The CDR3 contains 16 residues, cysteine and phenylalanine counted. CDR3 DNA is the only sequence kept; it has 48 bases, read in frame from the first base. Reading the germline V gene (reference sequence) gives CDR1 PRHDT and CDR2 FYEKMQ. Relative to germline, V is missing 1 base and J is missing 4 bases, with 5 bases of the junction outside any gene match. Enrolling through a virtual design, the prospective study's participants ranged in age from about 18 to 89 years and lived across some 23 United States geographic areas. In the prospective study, participants were assigned to cohorts based on the clinical history participants reported in a screening survey and a study questionnaire. Recovered participants in ImmuneRACE Cohort 3 were defined by two consecutive negative NP/OP PCR tests, clearance by a healthcare professional, or resolution of symptoms. In the prospective study, whole blood, serum and a nasopharyngeal or oropharyngeal swab were collected from each participant by mobile phlebotomists. Participants in the prospective study had the option to provide additional blood draws and questionnaires over an approximately 2-month period. Before DNA extraction, prospective study blood samples were shipped either frozen or at room temperature.

The sample taken for sequencing was PBMCs or T cells enriched from blood (not recorded which). The sequence links TRBV13 to TRBJ2-1; 9 bases in the junction line up with TRBD2. This receptor was obtained from a woman between 45 and 60 years old who had recovered from COVID-19. The sequence in DNA is TGTGCCAGCAGCTTAGTGGCTAGCGGGAATTACAATGAGCAGTTCTTC. This yields the protein CASSLVASGNYNEQFF.